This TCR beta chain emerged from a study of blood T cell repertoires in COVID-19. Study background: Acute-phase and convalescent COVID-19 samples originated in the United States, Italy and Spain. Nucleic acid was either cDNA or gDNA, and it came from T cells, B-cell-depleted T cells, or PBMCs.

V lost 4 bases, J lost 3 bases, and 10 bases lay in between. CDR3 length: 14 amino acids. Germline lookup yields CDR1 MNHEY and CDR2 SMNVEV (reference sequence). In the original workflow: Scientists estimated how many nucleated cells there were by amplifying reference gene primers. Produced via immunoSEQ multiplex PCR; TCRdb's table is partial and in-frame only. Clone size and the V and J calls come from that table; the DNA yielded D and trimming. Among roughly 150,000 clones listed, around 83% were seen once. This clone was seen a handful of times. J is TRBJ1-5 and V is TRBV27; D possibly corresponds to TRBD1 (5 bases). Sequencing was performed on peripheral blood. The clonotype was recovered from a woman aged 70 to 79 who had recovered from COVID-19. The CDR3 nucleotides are TGTGCCAGCAGTTCCGACAGCCCCAATCAGCCCCAGCATTTT. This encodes CASSSDSPNQPQHF.